This T cell receptor beta chain originates from a study of T cells in Graves' hyperthyroidism and ophthalmopathy. Study in general: Peripheral blood draws took place at initial diagnosis, ahead of any treatment. Whole-study results and caveats: Model predictions of ophthalmopathy came a median 6.5 months before onset. Most thyroid clonotypes with frequency above 0.001 were detected in blood.

The source material, RNA transcripts, was used to amplify TCR beta CDR3 regions. First-round RT-PCR targeting the TCR CDR3 was performed with the HTBI primer set. TCRdb called the multiplex PCR reads again in MiXCR, with one record for every CDR3 protein. This table has hundreds of thousands of distinct CDR3 sequences, around 19% appearing once. As concerns this clonotype: Its antigen remains unknown.

Trimming took 0 bases from V and 4 from J; bases not matched to a gene: 7. This CDR3 is built from 17 residues. The V gene's germline CDR1 is LNHDA and CDR2 SQIVND (reference sequence). The TCR originated in a woman aged 45-60 years with Graves' hyperthyroidism that later progressed to Graves' ophthalmopathy. Sample: blood. The chain is built from TRBV19 and TRBJ1-5; 9 bases are a match to TRBD1. The chain's CDR3 is CASSIDRQGDGNQPQHF. In DNA form, the CDR3 reads TGTGCCAGTAGTATAGACCGACAGGGGGATGGTAATCAGCCCCAGCATTTT.